A single sample gave rise to the 20 T cell receptor beta chains below, sequenced in a study of response to subunit inactivated influenza vaccine. TCRdb processed the RT-PCR reads anew with MiXCR; each CDR3 protein has one entry. The table lists about 480,000 distinct CDR3 sequences, approximately 11% of them singletons. Here the sequenced sample was PBMCs from blood, taken about 40 days after vaccination. The receptors shown here come from a man in his fifties or sixties who received an inactivated influenza vaccine.

This clonotype was detected many times. The genes are TRBV6-5 and TRBJ2-7; 10 nucleotides align to TRBD1. This CDR3 region has 15 residues. Germline lookup yields CDR1 MNHEY and CDR2 SVGAGI. The V gene end was trimmed by 0 bases and the J gene end by 4 bases; junction bases not matched to a gene: 3. The CDR3 protein is CASSYSTGQGYEQYF. Here the CDR3 DNA reads TGTGCCAGCAGTTACTCGACGGGACAGGGGTACGAGCAGTACTTC.

In its sample, this clonotype was seen a few times. The rearrangement joins TRBV9 to TRBJ2-6; tentative D call: TRBD1 (5 bases). The ends were cut back, 2 bases at V and 3 bases at J, with 6 bases in the middle. Germline V CDR1 and CDR2: SGDLS, YYNGEE. This CDR3 is built from 14 residues. The CDR3 reads CASSVQGGANVLTF. CDR3 nucleotide sequence: TGTGCCAGCAGCGTGCAGGGTGGGGCCAACGTCCTGACTTTC. Combining the CDR3 with reference TRBV9 and TRBJ2-6 gives the whole variable domain DSGVTQTPKHLITATGQRVTLRCSPRSGDLSVYWYQQSLDQGLQFLIQYYNGEERAKGNILERFSAQQFPDLHSELNLSSLELGDSALYFCASSVQGGANVLTFGAGSRLTVL.

This clonotype was seen only a few times. The J gene is TRBJ1-3, the V gene TRBV20-1; D uncertain. The CDR3 extends over 11 amino acids. Between the trimmed V and J ends, which lost 0 bases and 15 bases, there was a span of 12 bases. Germline V gives CDR1 DFQATT, CDR2 SNEGSKA (reference sequence). This CDR3 is CSARDLHGEYF. CDR3 in DNA: TGCAGTGCTAGAGATCTACACGGGGAATATTTT.

This clonotype was detected only a few times. The genes are TRBV12-3 or TRBV12-4 and TRBJ2-5, with 12 bases that match TRBD2. The CDR3 extends over 17 amino acids. V shed 0 bases and J 5 bases; nucleotides not matched to a gene: 7. CDR3 sequence reads: CASSLAALAGGPETQYF. In nucleotides, the CDR3 is TGTGCCAGCAGTTTAGCGGCTCTAGCGGGGGGGCCCGAGACCCAGTACTTC.

The chain uses TRBV20-1 and TRBJ1-5, with 10 positions matching TRBD1. J was trimmed by 7 bases and V by 1 base; bases with no gene match: 7. CDR3 length equals 15 residues. Germline lookup yields CDR1 DFQATT and CDR2 SNEGSKA (reference sequence). DNA for the CDR3: TGCAGTGCTAGAGTTCCCCGGGACAGGGGACAGCCCCAGCATTTT. It encodes CSARVPRDRGQPQHF.

This rearrangement joins TRBV7-6 to TRBJ1-2; TRBD1 matches at 8 bases. The CDR3 extends over 13 amino acids. Germline V CDR1 and CDR2: SGHVS, FNYEAQ. J lost 8 bases, V lost 5 bases, and 7 bases had no gene match. The CDR3 loop is CASSPGQVGGYTF. The DNA for the CDR3 is TGTGCCAGCAGCCCGGGACAGGTGGGCGGCTACACCTTC. Looking up the rest from reference TRBV7-6 and TRBJ1-2 gives the full variable domain: GAGVSQSPRYKVTKRGQDVALRCDPISGHVSLYWYRQALGQGPEFLTYFNYEAQQDKSGLPNDRFSAERPEGSISTLTIQRTEQRDSAMYRCASSPGQVGGYTFGSGTRLTVV.

This clonotype was found many times. The chain links TRBV11-2 to TRBJ2-7; D gene ambiguous. The V gene's germline CDR1 is SGHAT and CDR2 FQNNGV. This CDR3 has 15 amino acids. Trimming stripped 1 base from V and 0 bases from J, with 10 bases between. CDR3 protein: CASSLGYDSSYEQYF. The DNA of the CDR3 is TGTGCCAGCAGCTTAGGGTACGATAGCTCCTACGAGCAGTACTTC.

This clonotype was observed at least ten times. The gene calls are TRBV4-3 and TRBJ2-5; unclear D gene. This CDR3 is 13 amino acids long. Germline V gene data show CDR1 as LGHNA and CDR2 as YSLEER. V was pared by 0 bases and J by 4 bases, with 6 bases between. CDR3 in DNA: TGCGCCAGCAGCCAAGATCGCCTAGAGACCCAGTACTTC. This gives the protein CASSQDRLETQYF.

The chain couples TRBV20-1 to TRBJ1-6; D remains unclear. CDR3 size: 12 residues. Trimming cost V 6 bases and J 8 bases, with 11 bases left between them. Germline CDR1 and CDR2: DFQATT and SNEGSKA (reference sequence). The CDR3 sequence is CSAEYPHSPLHF. Here the CDR3 DNA reads TGCAGTGCCGAATACCCCCATTCACCCCTCCACTTT.

This clonotype was picked up many times. The J gene is TRBJ1-1, the V gene TRBV4-1, with D uncertain. The CDR3 is 13 residues long. The germline CDR1 and CDR2 sequences are MGHRA and YSYEKL. Deletions cut 3 bases from V and 7 bases from J, with 12 bases between. The CDR3, as DNA: TGCGCCAGCAGCCAGATCGGCAGGCGTGAAGCTTTCTTT. It translates to CASSQIGRREAFF.

This clonotype was detected a few times. The V and J genes are TRBV7-6 and TRBJ2-7; D is uncertain. This CDR3 region has 13 residues. Trimming cost V 10 bases and J 0 bases, with 13 bases left between them. CDR1 and CDR2 from the germline V gene are SGHVS and FNYEAQ. The CDR3 DNA reads as TGTGCCACCACGAGGACCGACTCCTACGAGCAGTACTTC. Its protein product is CATTRTDSYEQYF.

This chain links TRBV27 with TRBJ1-5; the match to TRBD1 covers 7 bases. The ends lost 3 bases at V and 2 bases at J; junction bases unmatched: 7. CDR1 and CDR2 (germline): MNHEY, SMNVEV (reference sequence). The CDR3 totals 16 residues. Written as DNA, the CDR3 is TGTGCCAGCAGTTTCACAGGGGCCCAGGGCAATCAGCCCCAGCATTTT. This sequence encodes CASSFTGAQGNQPQHF.

This rearrangement joins TRBV10-2 to TRBJ2-1, with TRBD1 matching 8 bases. CDR3 length equals 13 residues. V was pared by 4 bases and J by 8 bases, with 4 bases of the junction left unmatched. Germline V gene lookup returns CDR1 WSHSY and CDR2 SAAADI. In DNA form, the CDR3 reads TGCGCCAGCAGTGTGGACAGGGATGATGAGCAGTTCTTC. Translation gives CASSVDRDDEQFF.

In this sample, this clonotype turned up many times. This chain connects TRBV24-1 to TRBJ2-1; 10 bases agree with TRBD1. The trim removed 9 bases at V and 0 bases at J, leaving 19 bases unmatched. The CDR3 has 20 amino acids. The germline V gene has CDR1 KGHDR and CDR2 SFDVKD. The chain's CDR3 is CATGTYRGQGLSSSYNEQFF. In DNA, the CDR3 is TGTGCCACCGGAACCTACAGGGGACAGGGGCTTTCGAGCTCCTACAATGAGCAGTTCTTC.

CDR3 DNA: TGTGCCAGCAGCTCCGTTCCCTCAGGTCCCTGGAACACCGGGGAGCTGTTTTTT. This translates into CASSSVPSGPWNTGELFF. The chain uses TRBV11-2 and TRBJ2-2; D call uncertain. The CDR3 runs to 18 residues. V lost 4 bases and J 1 base, leaving 19 bases between the germline ends. Per germline, CDR1 SGHAT and CDR2 FQNNGV.

The V call is TRBV5-1, the J call TRBJ2-7; unclear D gene. Germline V gene lookup returns CDR1 SGHRS and CDR2 YFSETQ. Trimming removed 4 bases from V and 0 bases from J, with 11 bases in between. The CDR3 loop spans 14 amino acids. The CDR3 here is CASSLIESSYEQYF. The CDR3 DNA reads as TGCGCCAGCAGCCTAATCGAAAGCTCCTACGAGCAGTACTTC.

This clonotype was recorded at least ten times. The chain combines TRBV7-2 with TRBJ2-2; no definite D call. Germline-derived CDR1 and CDR2 are SGHTA and FQGNSA. The CDR3 length is 16 residues. V shed 2 bases and J shed 1 base, with 11 bases lying between them. This CDR3 reads CASSLSWRRNTGELFF. The CDR3 DNA is TGTGCCAGCAGCTTATCATGGCGCAGGAACACCGGGGAGCTGTTTTTT.

This clonotype was seen many times. V gene TRBV7-2 combines with J gene TRBJ1-2; possibly TRBD1 for D (5 bases). Trimming cost V 1 base and J 7 bases, with 13 bases left between them. Germline V lookup: CDR1 SGHTA, CDR2 FQGNSA. This CDR3 has 14 amino acids. The CDR3 loop reads CASSLGDARSGYTF. In DNA form, the CDR3 reads TGTGCCAGCAGCTTAGGGGACGCCCGATCTGGCTACACCTTC.

The chain is built from TRBV18 and TRBJ1-1; no definite D call. This CDR3 is 16 amino acids long. V was cut by 3 bases and J by 3 bases, with 17 bases left in between. Germline CDR1 is KGHSH and CDR2 is LQKENI. The CDR3 DNA reads as TGTGCCAGCTCACCGTCCCGACGGGCGGCAGACACTGAAGCTTTCTTT. Translation gives CASSPSRRAADTEAFF. Combining the CDR3 with reference TRBV18 and TRBJ1-1 gives the whole variable domain NAGVMQNPRHLVRRRGQEARLRCSPMKGHSHVYWYRQLPEEGLKFMVYLQKENIIDESGMPKERFSAEFPKEGPSILRIQQVVRGDSAAYFCASSPSRRAADTEAFFGQGTRLTVV.

V and J are TRBV6-2 or TRBV6-3 and TRBJ2-7; weak D call: TRBD1 (6 bases). Germline V gives CDR1 MNHEY, CDR2 SVGEGT. Trimming took off 4 bases at V and 4 bases at J, with 35 bases between the two ends. This CDR3 has 21 residues. The CDR3 reads CASSSSWLYFTPGTTSYEQYF. CDR3 nucleotide sequence: TGTGCCAGCAGTTCCTCCTGGTTGTATTTTACCCCCGGGACAACCTCATACGAGCAGTACTTC.